This T cell receptor (beta chain) was observed in a study of monozygotic twins with inflammatory bowel disease. Notes on the study in general: Repertoire similarity did not differ between concordant and discordant twins, possibly owing to limited power.

The CDR3 consists of 18 residues. CDR1 and CDR2 (germline): SGHAT, FQNNGV. A note on this clonotype: The target antigen is unknown.

Two nested PCRs, approximately 16 and 9 cycles, amplified TCRalpha and TCRbeta cDNA. TCRdb processed the 5' RACE reads again and assigns one entry to each CDR3 protein, with no DNA. Its clone listing holds approximately 100,000 distinct CDR3 sequences. The sample was blood. The chain couples TRBV11-2 to TRBJ1-2; TCRdb picks TRBD1, but there is no DNA to check that call. This sequence originates from a human donor with ulcerative colitis or Crohn's disease, or a healthy co-twin of an affected twin (not recorded which). The CDR3 sequence is CASSRRRDRGWAGPGYTF.